The 5 T cell receptor beta chains below all came from one sample that was sequenced in a study of regulatory T cells in long-lasting Graves disease. CDR3-region Arm-PCR and iRepertoire HTBI primers produced the TCR beta libraries. TCRdb reanalysed the multiplex PCR reads using MiXCR and keeps one entry per CDR3 protein. Of a few hundred thousand distinct CDR3 sequences listed, roughly 23% are singletons. Time point indicated: persistent/refractory GD, antithyroid drugs over 5 years with positive TRAb. RNA extracted from PBMCs served as the sequencing template. Sequenced material: peripheral blood mononuclear cells (PBMCs), taken when the disease was refractory, from a patient treated with antithyroid drugs. The receptors originated from a woman between 40 and 50 years old with Graves disease.

This chain joins TRBV7-4 and TRBJ1-6; D is undetermined. There are 15 residues in the CDR3. V was clipped by 7 bases and J by 7 bases, with 17 bases between them. Germline V gene sequence: CDR1 SGHVT, CDR2 SQSDAQ. The CDR3 nucleotides are TGTGCCAGCACCGATGACCGAATCCGCAATTCACCCCTCCACTTT. Its translation is CASTDDRIRNSPLHF.

This clonotype was observed a handful of times. The V call is TRBV28, the J call TRBJ2-2, with unresolved D. From germline, CDR1 is MDHEN and CDR2 SYDVKM. Trimming stripped 1 base from V and 3 bases from J, with 9 bases between. This CDR3 comprises 15 residues. The CDR3 loop is CASSLSRMDTGELFF. The CDR3 DNA reads as TGTGCCAGCAGTTTATCGAGAATGGACACCGGGGAGCTGTTTTTT.

The V and J genes are TRBV19 and TRBJ1-3, with D uncertain. Germline V gene lookup returns CDR1 LNHDA and CDR2 SQIVND (reference sequence). V dropped 9 bases and J dropped 3 bases, with 18 bases sitting between them. The CDR3 loop spans 15 amino acids. CDR3 nucleotide sequence: TGTGCCAGCAATAAAATGGGTCGTGATGGAAACACCATATATTTT. It codes for CASNKMGRDGNTIYF. Together with reference TRBV19 and TRBJ1-3, the CDR3 gives the full variable domain: DGGITQSPKYLFRKEGQNVTLSCEQNLNHDAMYWYRQDPGQGLRLIYYSQIVNDFQKGDIAEGYSVSREKKESFPLTVTSAQKNPTAFYLCASNKMGRDGNTIYFGEGSWLTVV.

In its sample, this clonotype was seen a few times. As the CDR3 is not closed by the conserved phenylalanine or tryptophan, this likely results from a read error. The chain joins TRBV6-2 or TRBV6-3 to TRBJ2-7; D might be TRBD1 or TRBD2, each matching 5 bases. V shed 2 bases and J shed 2 bases, with 16 bases lying between them. The CDR3 has 16 amino acids. Germline V gene lookup returns CDR1 MNHEY and CDR2 SVGEGT. The CDR3 loop is CASSYAAGAGPYEQYL. Here the CDR3 DNA reads TGTGCCAGCAGTTACGCCGCCGGGGCGGGTCCCTACGAGCAGTACCTC.

The rearrangement links TRBV6-2 or TRBV6-3 to TRBJ1-5; maybe TRBD1 (6 bases). Germline lookup yields CDR1 MNHEY and CDR2 SVGEGT. This CDR3 is built from 16 residues. Trimming took off 5 bases at V and 2 bases at J, with 16 bases between the two ends. CDR3 in amino acids: CASSEGGGLGNQPQHF. In DNA form, the CDR3 reads TGTGCCAGCAGTGAAGGGGGGGGCTTGGGCAATCAGCCCCAGCATTTT.